What follows are 32 T cell receptor beta chains derived from one specimen sequenced in a study of T cell changes during pregnancy in multiple sclerosis. Only in-frame clones appear in the TCRdb table, and some are missing; sequencing was by immunoSEQ multiplex PCR. The table lists about 32,000 clones, nearly 90% of them singletons. Sequenced here: CD8+ T cells from peripheral blood mononuclear cells, sampled in the third trimester of pregnancy. The receptors originated from a female donor with multiple sclerosis, enrolled in a pregnancy study.

The rearrangement uses TRBV5-5 and TRBJ1-1; D is possibly TRBD1 (6 bases). Germline CDR1 is SGHKS and CDR2 is YYEKEE (reference sequence). This CDR3 is built from 14 residues. Trimming took 4 bases from V and 5 from J, leaving 15 bases between them. The chain's CDR3 is CASSDRSGGTEAFF. In DNA, the CDR3 is TGTGCCAGCAGCGACAGGTCCGGGGGGACTGAAGCTTTCTTT. The full variable domain, in which reference TRBV5-5 and TRBJ1-1 provide the parts outside the CDR3, is DAGVTQSPTHLIKTRGQQVTLRCSPISGHKSVSWYQQVLGQGPQFIFQYYEKEERGRGNFPDRFSARQFPNYSSELNVNALLLGDSALYLCASSDRSGGTEAFFGQGTRLTVV.

CDR3 sequence reads: CASSPAGQGGDEQFF. CDR3 DNA sequence: TGTGCCAGCAGCCCCGCGGGACAGGGGGGCGATGAGCAGTTCTTC. This rearrangement joins TRBV27 to TRBJ2-1; 11 positions match TRBD1. Germline V gene lookup returns CDR1 MNHEY and CDR2 SMNVEV (reference sequence). V was clipped by 6 bases and J by 8 bases; unmatched bases: 9. The CDR3 is 15 amino acids.

The V gene is TRBV29-1, the J gene TRBJ2-2, with D tentatively TRBD1 (7 bases). CDR3 length equals 14 residues. Trimming pared 6 bases from V and 2 bases from J, leaving 13 bases between. CDR1 is SQVTM and CDR2 is ANQGSEA in the germline V gene. CDR3 DNA: TGCAGCGTCGCGGGACAGCACAACACCGGGGAGCTGTTTTTT. Protein: CSVAGQHNTGELFF.

This clone was recorded only once. The chain combines TRBV4-1 with TRBJ2-1; 7 bases are shared with TRBD2. Trimming cost V 8 bases and J 15 bases; bases outside gene matches: 13. Looked up from germline, CDR1 is MGHRA and CDR2 is YSYEKL. The CDR3 totals 12 residues. The CDR3 loop reads CASQEGGDGMFF. CDR3 coding DNA: TGCGCCAGCCAAGAGGGAGGGGACGGGATGTTCTTC.

The rearrangement uses TRBV9 and TRBJ2-3, with D maybe TRBD2 (6 bases). Trimming shortened V by 3 bases and J by 3 bases, and 14 bases separated the two germline ends. Germline V lookup: CDR1 SGDLS, CDR2 YYNGEE. The CDR3 has 15 residues. The CDR3 nucleotides are TGTGCCAGCAGCGCTACTAGCTTTGATACAGATACGCAGTATTTT. Its protein is CASSATSFDTDTQYF.

The CDR3 loop reads CASSLLFQERYNEQFF. CDR3 in DNA: TGTGCCAGCAGTTTATTGTTCCAGGAAAGATACAATGAGCAGTTCTTC. The chain links TRBV28 to TRBJ2-1; D unclear. Germline CDR1 MDHEN, CDR2 SYDVKM. V shed 1 base and J shed 4 bases, with 14 bases lying between them. CDR3 length: 16 amino acids.

This chain uses TRBV15 with TRBJ2-7; tentatively, D is TRBD1 (6 bases). Trimming removed 3 bases at V and 0 bases at J, with 9 bases between. The CDR3 loop spans 14 amino acids. CDR1 and CDR2 (germline): LNHNV, YYDKDF (reference sequence). The CDR3 nucleotides are TGTGCCACCAGCAGGACAGGCCACTCCTACGAGCAGTACTTC. Encoded protein: CATSRTGHSYEQYF.

V gene TRBV19 combines with J gene TRBJ1-2, with TRBD1 identical over 8 bases. CDR1 LNHDA and CDR2 SQIVND come from the germline V gene (reference sequence). This CDR3 region has 14 residues. J was trimmed by 4 bases and V by 5 bases; bases with no gene match: 6. Written as DNA, the CDR3 is TGTGCCAGTAGTCCCGGACAGGGTGGCTATGGCTACACCTTC. This encodes CASSPGQGGYGYTF.

The chain combines TRBV5-1 with TRBJ2-7, with 9 nucleotides matching TRBD1. Germline CDR1 reads SGHRS; CDR2 reads YFSETQ. The CDR3 has 16 residues. J gave up 5 bases and V 4 bases, and 13 bases lay outside the gene matches. The CDR3 protein is CASSLRDRDRLDEQYF. In nucleotides, the CDR3 is TGCGCCAGCAGCCTCCGGGACAGGGATCGACTCGACGAGCAGTACTTC.

The CDR3 nucleotides are TGTGCCAGCAGGGACAGGTCCGAGACCCAGTACTTC. Its translation is CASRDRSETQYF. This chain connects TRBV27 to TRBJ2-5; 7 positions match TRBD1. The CDR3 has 12 residues. Germline CDR1 is MNHEY and CDR2 is SMNVEV (reference sequence). With 6 bases clipped from V and 5 bases from J, the junction kept 3 bases outside the gene matches.

This clone was seen only a few times. The chain recombines TRBV9 with TRBJ1-1; tentative D call: TRBD1 (6 bases). CDR3 size: 14 residues. Trimming left V 0 bases short and J 3 bases short, with 9 bases between. CDR1 and CDR2 from the germline V gene are SGDLS and YYNGEE. The CDR3 DNA reads TGTGCCAGCAGCGTAGACAGGGCGGACACTGAAGCTTTCTTT. It translates to CASSVDRADTEAFF.

The genes are TRBV27 and TRBJ2-6, with a possible D match to TRBD1 (6 bases). The CDR3 contains 15 residues. Germline CDR1 reads MNHEY; CDR2 reads SMNVEV (reference sequence). Trimming left V 1 base short and J 2 bases short, with 6 bases between. CDR3 in amino acids: CASSLWGPGANVLTF. The CDR3 nucleotides read TGTGCCAGCAGTTTATGGGGGCCTGGGGCCAACGTCCTGACTTTC.

The chain joins TRBV16 to TRBJ2-7; D unresolved. Trimming removed 0 bases at V and 6 bases at J, with 12 bases between. CDR1 and CDR2 (germline): KGHSY, FQNENV. The CDR3 runs to 14 residues. CDR3 residues: CASSQSGLEPEQYF. Here the CDR3 DNA reads TGTGCCAGCAGCCAATCGGGTTTGGAGCCCGAGCAGTACTTC.

In its sample, this clone was seen once. The genes are TRBV6-1 and TRBJ2-7, with TRBD1 matching over 7 bases. J gave up 0 bases and V 4 bases, and 6 bases lay outside the gene matches. The germline V gene has CDR1 MNHNS and CDR2 SASEGT. This CDR3 comprises 15 residues. The CDR3 protein is CASSVLDRSSYEQYF. The DNA of the CDR3 is TGTGCCAGCAGTGTGTTGGACAGGAGCTCCTACGAGCAGTACTTC.

The genes are TRBV7-6 and TRBJ1-2; no firm D call. CDR3 length: 14 residues. The germline V and J ends were trimmed by 5 bases and 2 bases, with 12 bases remaining between them. Germline CDR1 reads SGHVS; CDR2 reads FNYEAQ. The CDR3: CASSPRETNYGYTF. The CDR3 DNA sequence: TGTGCCAGCAGCCCCCGGGAGACGAACTATGGCTACACCTTC.

The chain uses TRBV6-6 and TRBJ2-7; 7 positions match TRBD1. J gave up 2 bases and V 4 bases, and 8 bases lay outside the gene matches. The germline gives CDR1 MNHNY, CDR2 SVGAGI (reference sequence). The CDR3 is made up of 15 amino acids. The CDR3 bases are TGTGCCAGCAGTTTACAGGGGCGCCTCGCCTACGAGCAGTACTTC. This codes for CASSLQGRLAYEQYF.

V is TRBV9 and J is TRBJ2-3; 7 bases align to TRBD2. Germline V gives CDR1 SGDLS, CDR2 YYNGEE. The CDR3 consists of 16 residues. Trimming removed 3 bases from V and 0 bases from J; junction bases left unmatched: 7. The CDR3 bases are TGTGCCAGCAGCGGGACTAGTCTCCCTAGCACAGATACGCAGTATTTT. As protein: CASSGTSLPSTDTQYF.

V and J are TRBV7-2 and TRBJ2-1; 7 bases fit TRBD2. Germline V gives CDR1 SGHTA, CDR2 FQGNSA. J lost 8 bases, V lost 6 bases, and 4 bases had no gene match. The CDR3 has 12 amino acids. The DNA for the CDR3 is TGTGCCAGCAGTTGGGGGGGGGATGAGCAGTTCTTC. Amino acids: CASSWGGDEQFF.

This clone was observed a handful of times. The genes are TRBV15 and TRBJ1-5; TRBD1 aligns across 8 bases. Looked up from germline, CDR1 is LNHNV and CDR2 is YYDKDF (reference sequence). The CDR3 sequence is 14 residues long. The J segment lost 6 bases and the V segment lost 1 base, leaving 2 bases of the junction unmatched. The CDR3 sequence: CATSRGQGTQPQHF. DNA for the CDR3: TGTGCCACCAGCAGAGGACAGGGGACTCAGCCCCAGCATTTT.

V and J are TRBV30 and TRBJ2-1; 9 bases are shared with TRBD2. This CDR3 region has 15 residues. Germline trimming cut 1 base from V and 6 bases from J; bases unmatched to any gene: 7. The V gene's germline CDR1 is GTSNPN and CDR2 SVGIG (reference sequence). CDR3 coding DNA: TGTGCCTGGAGTGAACCAGGGACTAGCCTCAATGAGCAGTTCTTC. It specifies CAWSEPGTSLNEQFF.

There are a few counts of this clone. The rearrangement uses TRBV30 and TRBJ1-1; 11 bases align to TRBD1. The V and J ends lost 2 bases and 7 bases, in that order; junction bases with no gene match: 6. Germline V CDR1 and CDR2: GTSNPN, SVGIG (reference sequence). The CDR3 is 14 amino acids. CDR3 protein: CAWSPGQGVIEAFF. The DNA for the CDR3 is TGTGCCTGGAGTCCGGGACAGGGGGTCATTGAAGCTTTCTTT.

This CDR3 reads CASSPAGLALNEQFF. CDR3 nucleotide sequence: TGTGCCAGCAGCCCTGCCGGACTAGCCCTCAATGAGCAGTTCTTC. This sequence joins TRBV7-9 and TRBJ2-1, with TRBD2 matching 8 bases. Trimming at V came to 5 bases and at J to 6 bases, leaving 9 bases not matched to a gene. The germline V gene has CDR1 SEHNR and CDR2 FQNEAQ (reference sequence). The length of the CDR3 is 15 residues.

The chain couples TRBV29-1 to TRBJ2-2; 12 bases are shared with TRBD2. The germline gives CDR1 SQVTM, CDR2 ANQGSEA. The CDR3 consists of 18 residues. V lost 7 bases to trimming and J lost 6 bases; unmatched junction nucleotides: 18. The CDR3 nucleotides are TGCAGCGGGTGGGTAGTTGCACCTAGCGGGAGGGCCGCCGGGGAGCTGTTTTTT. This encodes CSGWVVAPSGRAAGELFF.

This clone was detected a few times. V is TRBV11-3 and J is TRBJ2-1, with TRBD2 identical over 7 bases. This CDR3 region has 17 residues. Germline V gene lookup returns CDR1 SGHNT and CDR2 YENEEA. Trimming took 1 base from V and 8 from J; bases not matched to a gene: 14. The CDR3 reads CASSLGSRGRIGDEQFF. CDR3 DNA: TGTGCCAGCAGCTTAGGGTCCCGCGGGAGAATCGGGGATGAGCAGTTCTTC.

V usage is TRBV6-1 and J usage is TRBJ1-1, with D unresolved. The CDR3 sequence is 14 residues long. V lost 8 bases, J lost 4 bases, and 17 bases lay in between. Per the germline V gene, CDR1 is MNHNS and CDR2 is SASEGT. Here the CDR3 DNA reads TGTGCCAGCGAGGAGGAGCTGTGGGGCACTGAAGCTTTCTTT. Protein product: CASEEELWGTEAFF.

V gene TRBV27 combines with J gene TRBJ2-5; TRBD2 aligns across 10 bases. J gave up 5 bases and V 4 bases, and 4 bases lay outside the gene matches. Germline CDR1 is MNHEY and CDR2 is SMNVEV (reference sequence). The CDR3 is made up of 14 amino acids. CDR3 sequence: CASSYSSGSETQYF. DNA of the CDR3: TGTGCCAGCAGTTATTCTAGCGGGAGTGAGACCCAGTACTTC.

V usage is TRBV30 and J usage is TRBJ2-7; D is perhaps TRBD1 (5 bases). This CDR3 spans 13 amino acids. V was pared by 8 bases and J by 1 base, with 15 bases between. From germline, CDR1 is GTSNPN and CDR2 SVGIG (reference sequence). CDR3 residues: CALRRGGSYEQYF. The CDR3 DNA sequence: TGTGCCCTCCGAAGGGGTGGGTCCTACGAGCAGTACTTC.

The chain combines TRBV28 with TRBJ1-2; 9 positions agree with TRBD1. The V gene end was trimmed by 6 bases and the J gene end by 1 base; junction bases not matched to a gene: 15. Looked up from germline, CDR1 is MDHEN and CDR2 is SYDVKM. The CDR3 spans 18 residues. CDR3 sequence (DNA): TGTGCCAGCAGGCTTATAGGCGGGGGACAGGGACGTAACTATGGCTACACCTTC. The encoded protein is CASRLIGGGQGRNYGYTF.

This rearrangement joins TRBV9 to TRBJ2-7; D possibly corresponds to TRBD2 (6 bases). V lost 4 bases to trimming and J lost 6 bases, with 20 bases between them. The CDR3 length is 15 residues. Per germline, CDR1 SGDLS and CDR2 YYNGEE. CDR3 sequence: CASSPWGDPLREQYF. As DNA, the CDR3 is TGTGCCAGCAGCCCGTGGGGGGACCCCCTTCGCGAGCAGTACTTC.

The rearrangement uses TRBV21-1 and TRBJ2-2; the table gives TRBD2 as D, unverified against the DNA. TRBV21-1 is a recognized pseudogene. The CDR3 contains 21 residues. DNA of the CDR3: TGTGCCAGCAGCAAAGTTGGTAGGCGAGGGCCCCTACAAGCGAACACCGGGGAGCTGTTTTTT. It yields the protein CASSKVGRRGPLQANTGELFF.

The gene calls are TRBV27 and TRBJ2-7; perhaps TRBD1 as D (6 bases). Trimming cost V 6 bases and J 2 bases, with 14 bases left between them. Germline lookup yields CDR1 MNHEY and CDR2 SMNVEV (reference sequence). The CDR3 runs to 14 residues. CDR3 residues: CASSPGHLPYEQYF. The CDR3 nucleotides are TGTGCCAGCAGCCCGGGACATCTTCCCTACGAGCAGTACTTC.

The V call is TRBV2, the J call TRBJ2-7; D might be TRBD2 (6 bases). The CDR3 length is 14 residues. V shed 3 bases and J shed 6 bases, with 15 bases lying between them. Germline-derived CDR1 and CDR2 are SNHLY and FYNNEI. This chain's CDR3 is CASSDEGYGGEQYF. CDR3 DNA sequence: TGTGCCAGCAGTGATGAGGGGTACGGGGGCGAGCAGTACTTC. Filled out from reference TRBV2 and TRBJ2-7, the complete variable domain reads EPEVTQTPSHQVTQMGQEVILRCVPISNHLYFYWYRQILGQKVEFLVSFYNNEISEKSEIFDDQFSVERPDGSNFTLKIRSTKLEDSAMYFCASSDEGYGGEQYFGPGTRLTVT.